Presented here are 29 T cell receptor beta chains from one specimen sequenced in a study of T cell repertoires in cytomegalovirus infection. TCRdb re-derived calls from the reads in MiXCR, one entry per CDR3 protein. The sample records roughly 190,000 distinct CDR3 sequences, less than 9.5% being singletons. The sample comprised PBMCs. The receptors derive from a human donor in good health (CMV status not recorded). Some clones in this sample may be carry-over from other donors' samples.

This clonotype appeared many times. V gene TRBV2 combines with J gene TRBJ1-4, with TRBD1 as a possible D gene (5 bases). The CDR3 is 13 residues long. The V end lost 8 bases, the J end lost 3 bases, and 10 bases lay between the germline ends. CDR1 is SNHLY, CDR2 FYNNEI, per germline. The CDR3: CASFDSPNEKLFF. The CDR3 DNA reads as TGTGCCAGCTTTGACAGCCCTAATGAAAAACTGTTTTTT.

This clonotype was recorded many times. The chain links TRBV11-1 to TRBJ2-7; D uncertain. The CDR3 is 13 residues long. V lost 7 bases and J 0 bases, leaving 10 bases between the germline ends. Germline V CDR1 and CDR2: SGHAT, FQDESV (reference sequence). In nucleotides, the CDR3 is TGTGCCAGCAAGGGCAGAAGCTCCTACGAGCAGTACTTC. Its protein is CASKGRSSYEQYF.

This clonotype was recorded a few times. The rearrangement links TRBV24-1 to TRBJ2-3; D may be TRBD2 (6 bases). Trimming pared 2 bases from V and 2 bases from J, leaving 10 bases between. This CDR3 region has 15 residues. Germline CDR1 is KGHDR and CDR2 is SFDVKD. The CDR3 DNA sequence: TGTGCCACCAGTGATTCTGGGACTTCCACAGATACGCAGTATTTT. Its protein is CATSDSGTSTDTQYF.

This clonotype was recorded at least ten times. This sequence joins TRBV12-3 or TRBV12-4 and TRBJ2-7; D might be TRBD1 or TRBD2, each matching 5 bases. The CDR3 spans 14 residues. V lost 5 bases and J 2 bases, leaving 13 bases between the germline ends. CDR3 in amino acids: CASSRDPKTYEQYF. In DNA form, the CDR3 reads TGTGCCAGCAGTCGGGACCCCAAAACCTACGAGCAGTACTTC.

The chain couples TRBV27 to TRBJ2-2; the D gene is possibly TRBD1 (6 bases). Germline loops: CDR1 MNHEY, CDR2 SMNVEV (reference sequence). V was shortened by 6 bases and J by 1 base, with 12 bases between the two germline ends. The CDR3 totals 15 residues. In nucleotides, the CDR3 is TGTGCCAGCAGGCGTGGGGGCCTGAACACCGGGGAGCTGTTTTTT. Residues: CASRRGGLNTGELFF.

This clonotype showed up many times. This chain joins TRBV28 and TRBJ1-1; tentative D call: TRBD1 (5 bases). The CDR3 extends over 13 amino acids. Looked up from germline, CDR1 is MDHEN and CDR2 is SYDVKM. The germline V and J ends were trimmed by 9 bases and 1 base, with 12 bases remaining between them. The CDR3 nucleotides read TGTGCCAGTGGGGGGGTTGAGAACACTGAAGCTTTCTTT. Translation gives CASGGVENTEAFF.

The gene calls are TRBV6-8 and TRBJ1-1; the D gene is possibly TRBD1 (5 bases). This CDR3 region has 14 residues. CDR1 is MNHGY and CDR2 is SAAAGT in the germline V gene. Trimming took off 1 base at V and 6 bases at J, with 12 bases between the two ends. In DNA form, the CDR3 reads TGTGCCAGCAGTTACTACGGGGCGGGAGCTGAAGCTTTCTTT. The encoded protein is CASSYYGAGAEAFF.

This rearrangement joins TRBV19 to TRBJ2-3; tentative D call: TRBD1 (6 bases). Germline lookup yields CDR1 LNHDA and CDR2 SQIVND (reference sequence). V was trimmed by 3 bases and J by 0 bases, leaving 13 bases between them. CDR3 size: 16 residues. The DNA for the CDR3 is TGTGCCAGTAGTATGGGGGCGGGCACCAGCACAGATACGCAGTATTTT. Translation gives CASSMGAGTSTDTQYF.

Ten or more counts support this clonotype. This chain connects TRBV25-1 to TRBJ1-2; no reliable D call. Trimming removed 5 bases at V and 6 bases at J, with 16 bases between. Germline CDR1 reads MGHDK; CDR2 reads SYGVNS. The CDR3 length is 14 residues. The DNA for the CDR3 is TGTGCCAGCAGTCGTCCAGGTGCTCTTCATGGCTACACCTTC. It encodes CASSRPGALHGYTF.

V and J are TRBV7-6 and TRBJ2-5; D not resolved. The CDR3 length is 11 residues. Germline loops: CDR1 SGHVS, CDR2 FNYEAQ. V lost 5 bases and J 2 bases, leaving 3 bases between the germline ends. The CDR3 loop reads CASSAQETQYF. The DNA for the CDR3 is TGTGCCAGCAGCGCTCAAGAGACCCAGTACTTC.

The V and J genes are TRBV7-2 and TRBJ2-2; D not resolved. V lost 4 bases to trimming and J lost 0 bases, with 9 bases between them. CDR1 and CDR2 (germline): SGHTA, FQGNSA. The CDR3 is made up of 15 amino acids. The CDR3 bases are TGTGCCAGCAGCTCGGGCGGTGCGAACACCGGGGAGCTGTTTTTT. Translation: CASSSGGANTGELFF. The variable domain in full, with the rest retrieved from reference TRBV7-2 and TRBJ2-2, is GAGVSQSPSNKVTEKGKDVELRCDPISGHTALYWYRQSLGQGLEFLIYFQGNSAPDKSGLPSDRFSAERTGGSVSTLTIQRTQQEDSAVYLCASSSGGANTGELFFGEGSRLTVL.

This sequence joins TRBV5-5 and TRBJ1-1; 9 nucleotides align to TRBD1. Germline CDR1 reads SGHKS; CDR2 reads YYEKEE (reference sequence). The CDR3 consists of 15 residues. V lost 2 bases, J lost 2 bases, and 4 bases stayed unmatched. The CDR3 nucleotides read TGTGCCAGCAGCTTACGACAGGGGGGTAACACTGAAGCTTTCTTT. This encodes CASSLRQGGNTEAFF.

V is TRBV5-8 and J is TRBJ2-1; 10 bases agree with TRBD2. Germline lookup yields CDR1 SGHTS and CDR2 YDEGEE. The CDR3 runs 17 residues. V lost 3 bases to trimming and J lost 0 bases; unmatched junction nucleotides: 6. This chain's CDR3 is CASSSPGLASSYNEQFF. For the CDR3, the DNA is TGTGCCAGCAGCTCCCCGGGACTAGCGAGCTCCTACAATGAGCAGTTCTTC.

This clonotype was seen many times. Written as DNA, the CDR3 is TGTGCCAGCAGCTTAGCCGGACTAGCGGGTCAAGAGACCCAGTACTTC. Amino acid sequence: CASSLAGLAGQETQYF. The rearrangement uses TRBV7-8 and TRBJ2-5, with 11 bases that match TRBD2. In germline, CDR1 is SGHVS, CDR2 FQNEAQ. V shed 0 bases, J shed 2 bases, and the junction held 2 bases outside the gene matches. CDR3 length: 16 residues.

The rearrangement links TRBV25-1 to TRBJ1-5; D might be TRBD1 (6 bases). Trimming shortened V by 4 bases and J by 5 bases, and 9 bases separated the two germline ends. Germline lookup yields CDR1 MGHDK and CDR2 SYGVNS. The CDR3 spans 13 residues. Written as DNA, the CDR3 is TGTGCCAGCAGTGCCAGGACAGATCAGCCCCAGCATTTT. It yields the protein CASSARTDQPQHF.

There are a few counts of this clonotype. The CDR3: CSARDRANQPQHF. Written as DNA, the CDR3 is TGCAGTGCTAGAGATCGGGCCAATCAGCCCCAGCATTTT. The chain is built from TRBV20-1 and TRBJ1-5; D ambiguous. V gave up 0 bases and J gave up 3 bases, with 6 bases separating them. Germline CDR1 is DFQATT and CDR2 is SNEGSKA (reference sequence). CDR3 length: 13 residues.

Concerning this clonotype: A much larger clone lies one base from this, so it may be a read error. The chain has TRBV7-2 and TRBJ2-1, with D possibly matching TRBD1 (5 bases). The germline V and J ends were trimmed by 5 bases and 2 bases, with 13 bases remaining between them. Per the germline V gene, CDR1 is SGHTA and CDR2 is FQGNSA. The length of the CDR3 is 15 residues. In nucleotides, the CDR3 is TGTGCCAGCAGCCCCAGACAGAGCCCCTACAATGAGCAGTTCTTC. It yields the protein CASSPRQSPYNEQFF.

This clonotype was seen only a few times. The chain employs TRBV30 and TRBJ2-1; D gene uncertain. Germline CDR1 is GTSNPN and CDR2 is SVGIG (reference sequence). The V end lost 0 bases, the J end lost 3 bases, and 6 bases lay between the germline ends. The CDR3 runs to 13 residues. Written as DNA, the CDR3 is TGTGCCTGGAGTGTGATTATCTACAATGAGCAGTTCTTC. Residues: CAWSVIIYNEQFF.

The chain uses TRBV2 and TRBJ2-2; D remains ambiguous. V dropped 2 bases and J dropped 4 bases, with 8 bases sitting between them. The germline V gene encodes CDR1 SNHLY and CDR2 FYNNEI. This CDR3 comprises 14 residues. The CDR3 spells CASSEIRGTGELFF. CDR3 nucleotide sequence: TGTGCCAGCAGTGAAATACGCGGCACCGGGGAGCTGTTTTTT. Looking up the rest from reference TRBV2 and TRBJ2-2 gives the full variable domain: EPEVTQTPSHQVTQMGQEVILRCVPISNHLYFYWYRQILGQKVEFLVSFYNNEISEKSEIFDDQFSVERPDGSNFTLKIRSTKLEDSAMYFCASSEIRGTGELFFGEGSRLTVL.

At least ten counts were recorded for this clonotype. The V gene is TRBV5-6, the J gene TRBJ1-3; TRBD1 matches 7 bases. Germline CDR1 is SGHDT and CDR2 is YYEEEE. The CDR3 length is 16 residues. After removal of 4 bases from V and 0 bases from J, the junction contained 7 bases not matched to a gene. The CDR3 region has the DNA TGTGCCAGCAGCGGGACCCGGGACAGCTCTGGAAACACCATATATTTT. Translating gives CASSGTRDSSGNTIYF.

This clonotype was counted many times. CDR3 coding DNA: TGTGCCAGCACCTTTAGCGGGGGGGCCTCCTACGAGCAGTACTTC. Protein sequence: CASTFSGGASYEQYF. The chain uses TRBV7-2 and TRBJ2-7; the match to TRBD2 covers 11 bases. The germline V gene encodes CDR1 SGHTA and CDR2 FQGNSA. The CDR3 consists of 15 residues. J gave up 0 bases and V 7 bases, and 5 bases lay outside the gene matches.

This clonotype was detected many times. The J gene is TRBJ2-1, the V gene TRBV11-1; perhaps TRBD1 as D (5 bases). The germline V gene encodes CDR1 SGHAT and CDR2 FQDESV (reference sequence). V was clipped by 0 bases and J by 4 bases, with 16 bases between them. This CDR3 spans 17 amino acids. The CDR3: CASSLAQGRMRYNEQFF. The CDR3 nucleotides are TGTGCCAGCAGCTTAGCTCAGGGTCGTATGAGATACAATGAGCAGTTCTTC.

This clonotype was recorded at least ten times. CDR3 residues: CASTQEGSGVREQYF. In nucleotides, the CDR3 is TGTGCCAGCACTCAAGAAGGCTCAGGGGTCCGGGAGCAGTACTTC. The chain uses TRBV12-3 or TRBV12-4 and TRBJ2-7; maybe TRBD1 (6 bases). V lost 7 bases, J lost 7 bases, and 23 bases lay in between. The CDR3 is made up of 15 amino acids.

This clonotype came up many times. The genes are TRBV5-6 and TRBJ1-5; D not resolved. CDR1 and CDR2 from the germline V gene are SGHDT and YYEEEE. The CDR3 length is 15 residues. The ends were cut back, 1 base at V and 0 bases at J, with 8 bases in the middle. This chain's CDR3 is CASSLSGNSNQPQHF. The DNA for the CDR3 is TGTGCCAGCAGCTTGTCTGGGAATAGCAATCAGCCCCAGCATTTT. The entire variable domain, with the rest obtained from reference TRBV5-6 and TRBJ1-5, is as follows: DAGVTQSPTHLIKTRGQQVTLRCSPKSGHDTVSWYQQALGQGPQFIFQYYEEEERQRGNFPDRFSGHQFPNYSSELNVNALLLGDSALYLCASSLSGNSNQPQHFGDGTRLSIL.

This CDR3 is CASSLSEGAAGANVLTF. DNA for the CDR3: TGTGCCAGCAGTTTATCTGAGGGGGCGGCTGGGGCCAACGTCCTGACTTTC. V gene TRBV28 combines with J gene TRBJ2-6; 7 positions agree with TRBD1. CDR3 length: 17 residues. V shed 1 base and J 2 bases; nucleotides not matched to a gene: 5. Germline-derived CDR1 and CDR2 are MDHEN and SYDVKM.

This clonotype was seen many times. This chain links TRBV7-8 with TRBJ2-1, with 12 bases that match TRBD2. V lost 3 bases, J lost 3 bases, and 3 bases stayed unmatched. CDR1 and CDR2 (germline): SGHVS, FQNEAQ. The CDR3 consists of 16 residues. This chain's CDR3 is CASSFMGLAGYNEQFF. DNA of the CDR3: TGTGCCAGCAGCTTCATGGGACTAGCGGGCTACAATGAGCAGTTCTTC. Complete variable domain (other parts from reference TRBV7-8 and TRBJ2-1): GAGVSQSPRYKVAKRGQDVALRCDPISGHVSLFWYQQALGQGPEFLTYFQNEAQLDKSGLPSDRFFAERPEGSVSTLKIQRTQQEDSAVYLCASSFMGLAGYNEQFFGPGTRLTVL.

V gene TRBV20-1 combines with J gene TRBJ2-1; a possible D gene is TRBD2 (6 bases). Trimming stripped 2 bases from V and 8 bases from J, with 10 bases between. The CDR3 has 12 residues. Germline V gives CDR1 DFQATT, CDR2 SNEGSKA (reference sequence). DNA for the CDR3: TGCAGTGCTAGAAGGTCGGGGGATGAGCAGTTCTTC. Translation gives CSARRSGDEQFF.

This clonotype was observed once. A read error may explain this, as a much larger clone is one base away. The rearrangement uses TRBV28 and TRBJ1-6, with D perhaps matching TRBD1 (5 bases). CDR3 size: 15 residues. Germline lookup yields CDR1 MDHEN and CDR2 SYDVKM. The germline V and J ends were trimmed by 5 bases and 9 bases, with 17 bases remaining between them. The CDR3 loop is CASSPYVGGGSPLHF. CDR3 bases: TGTGCCAGCAGTCCCTACGTGGGGGGGGGTTCACCCCTCCACTTT.

The chain joins TRBV12-3 or TRBV12-4 to TRBJ1-3; 7 bases fit TRBD1. The CDR3 loop spans 16 amino acids. With V trimmed by 5 bases and J by 0 bases, 7 bases remained unmatched. The CDR3 loop is CASSNSGQASGNTIYF. The CDR3 DNA reads TGTGCCAGCAGTAATAGTGGACAGGCCTCTGGAAACACCATATATTTT.